This passage covers 17 T cell receptor beta chains from one sample sequenced in a study of regulatory T cells in long-lasting Graves disease. To make TCR beta libraries, researchers used iRepertoire HTBI primers and Arm-PCR of CDR3 regions. TCRdb re-analysed the multiplex PCR reads in MiXCR, keeping a single row per CDR3 protein. The data show roughly 440,000 distinct CDR3 sequences, less than 20% seen once. As to time point: newly diagnosed GD, antithyroid drugs for less than 3 months. RNA extracted from PBMCs served as the sequencing template. These sequences were also reported in another study, on T cells in Graves' hyperthyroidism and ophthalmopathy.

The sequences come from peripheral blood mononuclear cells (PBMCs), collected at new diagnosis, from a patient treated with antithyroid drugs. These receptors were obtained from a woman in her late teens or twenties with Graves disease.

The table lists this clonotype with many counts. The chain uses TRBV7-2 and TRBJ1-5, with 10 bases fitting TRBD1. Germline CDR1 reads SGHTA; CDR2 reads FQGNSA. The CDR3 has 17 amino acids. V shed 3 bases and J 0 bases; nucleotides not matched to a gene: 5. The CDR3 DNA follows: TGTGCCAGCAGCTTGGGACAGGGGTGGGATAGCAATCAGCCCCAGCATTTT. Protein sequence: CASSLGQGWDSNQPQHF.

In its sample, this clonotype was seen a few times. The chain carries TRBV19 and TRBJ2-4; 8 positions agree with TRBD1. V was clipped by 6 bases and J by 1 base; unmatched bases: 11. Germline lookup yields CDR1 LNHDA and CDR2 SQIVND (reference sequence). There are 17 residues in the CDR3. The CDR3 sequence is CASSPHGQGIAKNIQYF. CDR3 coding DNA: TGTGCCAGTAGCCCCCACGGACAGGGAATCGCCAAAAACATTCAGTACTTC.

This clonotype has a count of ten or more. The chain has TRBV20-1 and TRBJ1-1; TRBD1 agrees at 10 bases. V lost 0 bases to trimming and J lost 11 bases; unmatched junction nucleotides: 6. There are 13 residues in the CDR3. Germline V gene lookup returns CDR1 DFQATT and CDR2 SNEGSKA (reference sequence). CDR3 residues: CSARDSTGGHAFF. The CDR3 region has the DNA TGCAGTGCTAGAGACTCGACAGGGGGCCACGCTTTCTTT.

This clonotype was counted only a few times. One end of the junction is discordant with germline, which a read error may explain. The chain employs TRBV7-7 and TRBJ1-2, with 10 nucleotides matching TRBD1. The CDR3 loop spans 15 amino acids. Per germline, CDR1 SSHAT and CDR2 FNYEAQ (reference sequence). The CDR3 loop is CASSQTGTGVYGYTF. In nucleotides, the CDR3 is TGTGCTAGCAGCCAAACCGGGACAGGGGTCTATGGCTACACCTTC.

The chain employs TRBV6-1 and TRBJ2-5; 10 bases align to TRBD1. The junction had 5 bases not matched to a gene; V was cut back by 9 bases and J by 4 bases. The CDR3 runs to 13 residues. Germline CDR1 and CDR2: MNHNS and SASEGT. CDR3 in DNA: TGTGCCAGTCACCGGGACAGGGGAGAGACCCAGTACTTC. Translation: CASHRDRGETQYF.

This clonotype was detected ten times or more. V usage is TRBV3-1 and J usage is TRBJ2-3, with D unclear. Germline CDR1 and CDR2: LGHDT and YNNKEL (reference sequence). V lost 4 bases, J lost 0 bases, and 11 bases lay in between. CDR3 length: 15 residues. The CDR3 DNA sequence: TGTGCCAGCAGCCCGGACGGCGCTAGCACAGATACGCAGTATTTT. Encoded protein: CASSPDGASTDTQYF.

The sample holds many counts of this clonotype. The chain has TRBV5-1 and TRBJ2-1, with 8 bases fitting TRBD2. V trimming: 0 bases; J trimming: 6 bases; junction bases outside the gene matches: 8. The CDR3 extends over 16 amino acids. CDR1 and CDR2 (germline): SGHRS, YFSETQ. Written as DNA, the CDR3 is TGCGCCAGCAGCTTGGGTCGGGCGGGAGGTTTCAATGAGCAGTTCTTC. The encoded protein is CASSLGRAGGFNEQFF.

V and J are TRBV15 and TRBJ1-1, with D perhaps matching TRBD1 (5 bases). The V gene's germline CDR1 is LNHNV and CDR2 YYDKDF (reference sequence). The ends were cut back, 0 bases at V and 1 base at J, with 6 bases in the middle. The CDR3 sequence is 14 residues long. CDR3 DNA sequence: TGTGCCACCAGCAGAGATGGGGGGAACACTGAAGCTTTCTTT. It yields the protein CATSRDGGNTEAFF.

The chain employs TRBV6-7 and TRBJ2-1, with TRBD2 identical over 9 bases. TRBV6-7 belongs to the ORF category, with a function that is uncertain. CDR3 length: 15 amino acids. V gave up 8 bases and J gave up 2 bases; unmatched junction bases: 7. The CDR3 sequence: CASGGGRETYNEQFF. The CDR3 DNA reads TGTGCCAGCGGGGGCGGGAGGGAAACCTACAATGAGCAGTTCTTC.

The DNA for the CDR3 is TGTGCCAGCAGCTTGGTTGCGGGGCTTGGAGGTCTGGAGCAGTTCTTC. Translated: CASSLVAGLGGLEQFF. The chain employs TRBV5-4 and TRBJ2-1, with D perhaps TRBD2 (6 bases). Germline loops: CDR1 SGHNT, CDR2 YYREEE (reference sequence). The CDR3 is made up of 16 amino acids. V gave up 0 bases and J gave up 10 bases, with 20 bases separating them. The variable domain in full, completed from reference TRBV5-4 and TRBJ2-1, reads ETGVTQSPTHLIKTRGQQVTLRCSSQSGHNTVSWYQQALGQGPQFIFQYYREEENGRGNFPPRFSGLQFPNYSSELNVNALELDDSALYLCASSLVAGLGGLEQFFGPGTRLTVL.

Ten or more counts support this clonotype. The chain employs TRBV2 and TRBJ2-7; 9 positions agree with TRBD2. Germline V gives CDR1 SNHLY, CDR2 FYNNEI. The CDR3 totals 15 residues. The J segment lost 6 bases and the V segment lost 6 bases, leaving 12 bases of the junction unmatched. CDR3 nucleotides: TGTGCCAGCAGCCTCCCGGGCGGGAGGGATTTCGAGCAGTACTTC. Its protein product is CASSLPGGRDFEQYF. Full variable domain (remainder filled in from reference TRBV2 and TRBJ2-7): EPEVTQTPSHQVTQMGQEVILRCVPISNHLYFYWYRQILGQKVEFLVSFYNNEISEKSEIFDDQFSVERPDGSNFTLKIRSTKLEDSAMYFCASSLPGGRDFEQYFGPGTRLTVT.

In its sample, this clonotype was seen many times. The chain combines TRBV18 with TRBJ1-1; D not resolved. CDR1 is KGHSH and CDR2 is LQKENI in the germline V gene. V was cut by 5 bases and J by 1 base, with 11 bases left in between. This CDR3 is 14 amino acids long. The CDR3 nucleotides read TGTGCCAGCTCATCACAGATAGGGAACACTGAAGCTTTCTTT. Protein: CASSSQIGNTEAFF.

Details on this clonotype: Just one base apart from a much larger clone, this may be a read error. This is likely a read error, given that the CDR3 carries no conserved phenylalanine or tryptophan at its end. This chain connects TRBV6-2 or TRBV6-3 to TRBJ2-7, with unresolved D. The CDR3 consists of 11 residues. Trimming left V 7 bases short and J 3 bases short, with 7 bases between. From germline, CDR1 is MNHEY and CDR2 SVGEGT. The CDR3 loop is CASKALYEQYL. The CDR3 DNA reads TGTGCCAGCAAGGCGCTCTACGAGCAGTACCTC.

This clonotype was seen many times. The chain couples TRBV7-2 to TRBJ1-5; D gene ambiguous. Trimming stripped 2 bases from V and 9 bases from J, with 11 bases between. Looked up from germline, CDR1 is SGHTA and CDR2 is FQGNSA. The CDR3 contains 13 residues. CDR3 nucleotide sequence: TGTGCCAGCAGCTTATCAACTGTACCGCCCCAGCATTTT. Its protein product is CASSLSTVPPQHF.

CDR3 DNA: TGCAGTGCTAGTAACAGGGGGCGCTCTACCTATGGCTACACCTTC. Its translation: CSASNRGRSTYGYTF. The chain carries TRBV20-1 and TRBJ1-2, with TRBD1 identical over 9 bases. The V gene end was trimmed by 3 bases and the J gene end by 4 bases; junction bases not matched to a gene: 9. CDR1 is DFQATT, CDR2 SNEGSKA, per germline (reference sequence). The CDR3 spans 15 residues.

As concerns this clonotype: It may be a read error: a sequence one base away is much more abundant. The chain combines TRBV9 with TRBJ2-5; D remains ambiguous. The CDR3 sequence is 14 residues long. CDR1 SGDLS and CDR2 YYNGEE come from the germline V gene. V gave up 0 bases and J gave up 7 bases, with 13 bases separating them. CDR3 nucleotides: TGTGCCAGCAGCGTAGAGCCCGCGGTGGGGACCCAGTACTTC. As protein: CASSVEPAVGTQYF.

The J gene is TRBJ2-1, the V gene TRBV10-3; the D gene is possibly TRBD2 (6 bases). The CDR3 loop spans 16 amino acids. Per the germline V gene, CDR1 is ENHRY and CDR2 is SYGVKD. The ends were cut back, 3 bases at V and 0 bases at J, with 12 bases in the middle. The CDR3 DNA reads TGTGCCATCAGTGATTCGGGGAGGAACTCCTACAATGAGCAGTTCTTC. It translates to CAISDSGRNSYNEQFF.